These 2 T cell receptor beta chains share one sample of origin, sequenced in a study of blood T cell repertoires in COVID-19. Here immunoSEQ multiplex PCR was the method, and the copy in TCRdb shows in-frame clones only, minus some. This sample has around 90,000 clones, with around 85% found just once. Source material: peripheral blood. The receptors originated from a woman in her seventies with active or convalescent COVID-19.

The rearrangement links TRBV7-2 to TRBJ1-1, with 10 nucleotides matching TRBD1. The CDR3 spans 14 residues. Trimming cost V 4 bases and J 5 bases; bases outside gene matches: 4. Per germline, CDR1 SGHTA and CDR2 FQGNSA. CDR3 sequence reads: CASSSRTGGTEAFF. The CDR3 nucleotides read TGTGCCAGCAGCTCTAGGACAGGGGGAACTGAAGCTTTCTTT.

This rearrangement joins TRBV7-9 to TRBJ2-3; the match to TRBD1 covers 7 bases. V lost 5 bases to trimming and J lost 10 bases; unmatched junction nucleotides: 21. The CDR3 length is 17 residues. Germline lookup yields CDR1 SEHNR and CDR2 FQNEAQ (reference sequence). CDR3 amino acids: CASSRAVGDSPKSAQYF. The CDR3 DNA reads as TGTGCCAGCAGCCGGGCCGTGGGGGACAGTCCAAAGTCGGCGCAGTATTTT.